Here is one T cell receptor (beta chain) with its context. In its sample, this clone was seen a few times. Its antigen specificity is not known. The input lacks base qualities; no much larger clone sits a single base away. Library generation was performed with the immunoSEQ multiplex PCR assay. Rearranged TCR beta chain sequences were amplified with the hsTCRB Kit following the manufacturer's protocol. TCRB libraries were sequenced on an Illumina MiSeq. In the authors' own workflow: Demultiplexing, trimming and gene mapping were performed with the kit vendor's proprietary platform. The source is immuneACCESS, and TCRdb retained only in-frame sequences with V and J called. Part of the clones is not carried over; for the studies checked, unresolved V genes explain less than half of this, and the remainder is unexplained. From that table come the V and J calls and clone size; the DNA was used to work out D and trimming. A total of roughly 50,000 clones appear in this sample, 84% of them only once. Jointly, the top ten make up over 4% of the sample.

The CDR3 spans 14 residues, from the cysteine through the phenylalanine. Only the CDR3 portion is preserved as DNA: 42 bases, with reading frame beginning at the first base. Cut back by 3 bases and 3 bases, the V and J ends lie 11 bases apart. Reading the germline V gene gives CDR1 MNHEY and CDR2 SVGAGI. The sample comes from a study of a mutant IDH1 vaccine in newly diagnosed glioma (dated by TCRdb to 2020 to 2022). Notes on the research overall: In the chemotherapy-containing groups, vaccination started alongside temozolomide cycles, whereas in patients who had radiotherapy alone it started 4-6 weeks after radiotherapy. Of the roughly 32 treated patients, about 62% were male and roughly 38% were female, and a mean age of around 40 years was recorded. Before enrollment, most patients had been given radiochemotherapy with temozolomide as standard therapy, while the rest had received either radiotherapy alone or temozolomide alone. The week-35 safety follow-up was designated visit V12, and the week-47 end of study was designated visit V13. Peripheral blood was drawn at six visits: V03 (baseline), V05, V07, V10, V12 and V13. Longitudinal TCRB deep sequencing was done for fewer than 30 treated patients, wherever samples were available for exploratory analyses.

Read against the paper, the sample's time point label means: week 35, safety follow-up. Each vaccine dose was 300 ug of a 20-mer mutant IDH1 peptide in Montanide, given subcutaneously with topical imiquimod. Patients received eight vaccinations in weeks 1, 3, 5, 7, 11, 15, 19 and 23, corresponding to visits V03 through V10. Donors had newly diagnosed WHO grade 3 or 4 IDH1-mutant astrocytomas with loss of nuclear ATRX. The samples were drawn from NOA16, a multicentre, single-arm, open-label phase I trial in Germany that tested a mutant IDH1 peptide vaccine in humans for the first time. Genomic DNA for TCRB sequencing was isolated from EDTA blood with the DNeasy Blood and Tissue Kit. On the study overall, not on this receptor specifically: Selection of PBMC samples for TCRB deep sequencing was based on availability. Vaccine-induced immune responses across multiple MHC alleles were detected in 93.3% of patients. It was noted by the authors that analyses of patient blood samples could not be reproduced owing to sample limitations. Changes in the top peripheral T cell clonotypes picked up by TCRB sequencing did not appear to be linked to pseudoprogression.

This material consisted of PBMCs, taken from a glioma patient whose treatment included an IDH1 peptide vaccine. The rearranged segments are TRBV6-5 and TRBJ1-1; TRBD1 is a possible D gene, resting on 5 matching bases. The TCR sequence derives from a woman in her late teens or twenties with glioma. CDR3 sequence: CASSYKDSHTEAFF. In nucleotides, the sequence is TGTGCCAGCAGTTATAAAGACAGCCACACTGAAGCTTTCTTT.